This T cell receptor beta chain was identified during a study of PD-L1 blockade in urothelial cancer. Study-wide context: Atezolizumab was started by patients around 2014 at 1,200 mg intravenously every 3 weeks. Samples of blood were analyzed 3 weeks (second dose) and 6 weeks after treatment start. A median blood sample held about 140,000 T cells and tens of thousands of unique TCRs. Notes on the study in general: Clonality of blood TCR below the median before treatment predicted better survival.

Measured with immunoSEQ multiplex PCR; TCRdb has only the in-frame clones, and not every one. The data hold around 30,000 clones, with approximately 82% observed a single time. This clone was detected once. Antigen unknown. The sample in question was PBMCs, obtained around atezolizumab (anti-PD-L1) treatment. This TCR was recovered from a man aged 60-69 years with urothelial cancer.

The CDR3 coding sequence is TGTGCCTGGAGCCGGACAGGGAATCAGCCCCAGCATTTT. It translates to CAWSRTGNQPQHF. The genes are TRBV30 and TRBJ1-5, with 8 nucleotides matching TRBD1. Germline lookup yields CDR1 GTSNPN and CDR2 SVGIG (reference sequence). J gave up 4 bases and V 3 bases, and 2 bases lay outside the gene matches. The CDR3 spans 13 residues.